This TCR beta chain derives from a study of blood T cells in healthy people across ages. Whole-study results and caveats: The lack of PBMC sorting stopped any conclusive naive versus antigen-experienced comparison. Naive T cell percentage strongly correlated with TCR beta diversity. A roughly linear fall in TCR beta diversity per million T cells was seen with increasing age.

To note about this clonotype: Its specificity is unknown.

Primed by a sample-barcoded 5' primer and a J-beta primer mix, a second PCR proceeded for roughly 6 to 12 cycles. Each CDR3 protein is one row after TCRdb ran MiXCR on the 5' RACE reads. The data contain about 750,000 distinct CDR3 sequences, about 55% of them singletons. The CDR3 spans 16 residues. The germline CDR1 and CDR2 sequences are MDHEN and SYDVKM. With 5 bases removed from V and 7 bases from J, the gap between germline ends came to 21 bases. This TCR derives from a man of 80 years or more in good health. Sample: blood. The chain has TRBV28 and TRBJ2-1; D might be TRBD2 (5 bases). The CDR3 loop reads CASSTHLRRAINEQFF. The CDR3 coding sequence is TGTGCCAGCAGTACCCACCTCCGGCGGGCGATAAATGAGCAGTTCTTC.